A single sample gave rise to the 32 T cell receptor beta chains below, sequenced in a study of low-dose radiotherapy and immunotherapy resistance in tumors. TRAV- and TRBV-specific primers, spanning alpha and beta chains, primed first-strand cDNA. TCR amplification involved around 22 PCR cycles with a constant-region primer and V-primer adapter. TCRdb analysed the reads with MiXCR anew, one entry per CDR3 protein. The sample records 80,000 to 95,000 distinct CDR3 sequences, 9.4% being singletons. The time point is: before trial treatment. The sample consisted of PBMCs, taken before treatment. The receptors stem from a male donor with prostate cancer.

As regards this clonotype: This likely came from a read error, as a far larger clone is one base away. This sequence joins TRBV28 and TRBJ2-5, with D perhaps TRBD2 (5 bases). Germline V CDR1 and CDR2: MDHEN, SYDVKM. Trimming removed 6 bases from V and 2 bases from J, with 13 bases in between. The CDR3 spans 14 residues. The CDR3 loop is CASSRDSVQETQYF. CDR3 sequence (DNA): TGTGCCAGCAGCAGAGATAGCGTACAAGAGACCCAGTACTTC.

This clonotype was seen at least ten times. The J gene is TRBJ2-1, the V gene TRBV28, with 10 bases lining up with TRBD1. V lost 5 bases to trimming and J lost 9 bases; unmatched junction nucleotides: 10. Germline V gene sequence: CDR1 MDHEN, CDR2 SYDVKM. The CDR3 runs to 15 residues. CDR3 sequence: CASSPPRGQGSEQFF. The CDR3 coding sequence is TGTGCCAGCAGTCCCCCCCGGGGACAGGGGAGTGAGCAGTTCTTC.

The sample holds many counts of this clonotype. CDR3 region: CASSLGTVTYNEQFF. For the CDR3, the DNA is TGTGCCAGCAGCTTGGGAACTGTAACCTACAATGAGCAGTTCTTC. This sequence joins TRBV5-6 and TRBJ2-1, with no clear D. The germline V gene has CDR1 SGHDT and CDR2 YYEEEE. Trimming removed 0 bases at V and 2 bases at J, with 9 bases between. This CDR3 has 15 amino acids.

The rearrangement links TRBV28 to TRBJ2-2; no clear D gene. Germline lookup yields CDR1 MDHEN and CDR2 SYDVKM. The CDR3 is 13 residues long. V lost 6 bases to trimming and J lost 8 bases, with 13 bases between them. Here the CDR3 DNA reads TGTGCCAGCAGCCCCAGTTCTCCTGGGGAGCTGTTTTTT. Amino acid sequence: CASSPSSPGELFF.

This clonotype was seen ten or more times. V usage is TRBV7-2 and J usage is TRBJ2-5; TRBD2 agrees at 14 bases. This CDR3 comprises 16 residues. The germline V gene has CDR1 SGHTA and CDR2 FQGNSA. With 5 bases clipped from V and 4 bases from J, the junction kept 6 bases outside the gene matches. In nucleotides, the CDR3 is TGTGCCAGCAGCCCTAGCGGGACTAGCGGGAGAGAGACCCAGTACTTC. The encoded protein is CASSPSGTSGRETQYF.

Ten or more counts support this clonotype. V usage is TRBV6-2 or TRBV6-3 and J usage is TRBJ1-1; D is ambiguous. The CDR3 has 12 amino acids. Between the trimmed V and J ends, which lost 5 bases and 6 bases, there was a span of 10 bases. The germline CDR1 and CDR2 sequences are MNHEY and SVGEGT. DNA for the CDR3: TGTGCCAGCAGTATCGGACGGTCTGAAGCTTTCTTT. Residues: CASSIGRSEAFF.

Many counts were recorded for this clonotype. The chain employs TRBV6-6 and TRBJ2-2, with TRBD2 identical over 11 bases. Trimming removed 0 bases from V and 6 bases from J; junction bases left unmatched: 3. Germline V gene data show CDR1 as MNHNY and CDR2 as SVGAGI (reference sequence). The CDR3 runs to 16 residues. CDR3: CASSYSKLAGAGELFF. CDR3 nucleotides: TGTGCCAGCAGTTACTCGAAACTAGCGGGAGCCGGGGAGCTGTTTTTT.

The chain couples TRBV12-3 or TRBV12-4 to TRBJ1-6; 9 bases match TRBD1. The trim removed 7 bases at V and 9 bases at J, leaving 7 bases unmatched. This CDR3 is built from 14 residues. The CDR3 protein is CASTSTGGLSPLHF. For the CDR3, the DNA is TGTGCCAGCACTTCGACAGGGGGGCTTTCACCCCTCCACTTT.

This clonotype was found many times. The chain couples TRBV28 to TRBJ2-7, with TRBD1 as a possible D gene (5 bases). The CDR3 covers 11 residues. Germline CDR1 and CDR2: MDHEN and SYDVKM. V was cut by 6 bases and J by 10 bases, with 13 bases left in between. The DNA of the CDR3 is TGTGCCAGCAGCGAAAACACAGGACAGTACTTC. This gives the protein CASSENTGQYF. Combining the CDR3 with reference TRBV28 and TRBJ2-7 gives the whole variable domain DVKVTQSSRYLVKRTGEKVFLECVQDMDHENMFWYRQDPGLGLRLIYFSYDVKMKEKGDIPEGYSVSREKKERFSLILESASTNQTSMYLCASSENTGQYFGPGTRLTVT.

To note about this clonotype: A much larger clone lies one base from this, so it may be a read error. The rearrangement links TRBV5-6 to TRBJ2-1; a possible D gene is TRBD1 (7 bases). The CDR3 is made up of 15 amino acids. Germline assignment: CDR1 SGHDT and CDR2 YYEEEE. V was clipped by 0 bases and J by 10 bases, with 17 bases between them. The CDR3: CASSLVAGGTSEQFF. DNA of the CDR3: TGTGCCAGCAGCTTGGTGGCAGGGGGGACTTCCGAGCAGTTCTTC.

Comments on this clonotype: This likely traces to a read error, being one base from a far larger clone. The rearrangement uses TRBV4-1 and TRBJ2-5; no firm D call. This CDR3 is 13 amino acids long. CDR1 and CDR2 (germline): MGHRA, YSYEKL. CDR3 region: CASSKDRQETQYF. CDR3 sequence (DNA): TGTGCCAGCTCGAAGGACCGCCAAGAGACCCAGTACTTC.

At least ten counts were recorded for this clonotype. The chain couples TRBV7-6 to TRBJ2-3; 7 bases align to TRBD2. There are 14 residues in the CDR3. J lost 3 bases, V lost 4 bases, and 4 bases had no gene match. Germline V lookup: CDR1 SGHVS, CDR2 FNYEAQ. The CDR3 here is CASSSRGVTDTQYF. For the CDR3, the DNA is TGTGCCAGCAGCTCTCGGGGGGTGACAGATACGCAGTATTTT.

This clonotype was observed many times. The V gene is TRBV5-1, the J gene TRBJ2-3; weak D call: TRBD2 (6 bases). The CDR3 is 14 amino acids. Germline CDR1 and CDR2: SGHRS and YFSETQ. V was shortened by 3 bases and J by 5 bases, with 13 bases between the two germline ends. The CDR3 spells CASSWSGTGDTQYF. CDR3 bases: TGCGCCAGCAGCTGGTCCGGGACTGGAGATACGCAGTATTTT.

This clonotype was detected many times. The chain combines TRBV29-1 with TRBJ1-2; possibly TRBD1 for D (6 bases). V lost 6 bases and J 4 bases, leaving 12 bases between the germline ends. CDR1 SQVTM and CDR2 ANQGSEA come from the germline V gene. The CDR3 consists of 12 residues. CDR3 sequence: CSVPTGRYGYTF. In DNA form, the CDR3 reads TGCAGCGTGCCTACAGGGCGCTATGGCTACACCTTC.

This clonotype was observed many times. V usage is TRBV28 and J usage is TRBJ1-5, with D possibly matching TRBD1 (6 bases). The CDR3 runs 14 residues. From germline, CDR1 is MDHEN and CDR2 SYDVKM. V lost 6 bases to trimming and J lost 3 bases, with 12 bases between them. CDR3 amino acids: CASSHGQTNQPQHF. DNA for the CDR3: TGTGCCAGCAGCCATGGACAGACCAATCAGCCCCAGCATTTT. Full variable domain (missing parts from reference TRBV28 and TRBJ1-5): DVKVTQSSRYLVKRTGEKVFLECVQDMDHENMFWYRQDPGLGLRLIYFSYDVKMKEKGDIPEGYSVSREKKERFSLILESASTNQTSMYLCASSHGQTNQPQHFGDGTRLSIL.

At least ten counts were recorded for this clonotype. This chain joins TRBV7-2 and TRBJ2-7; TRBD2 agrees at 11 bases. The CDR3 extends over 14 amino acids. Trimming removed 5 bases from V and 2 bases from J; junction bases left unmatched: 2. CDR1 is SGHTA, CDR2 FQGNSA, per germline. CDR3 nucleotide sequence: TGTGCCAGCAGCACACTAGCGGGAGCCTACGAGCAGTACTTC. Its protein is CASSTLAGAYEQYF.

This clonotype was seen many times. V usage is TRBV6-2 or TRBV6-3 and J usage is TRBJ1-5; D unclear. V was shortened by 8 bases and J by 2 bases, with 13 bases between the two germline ends. Germline V gives CDR1 MNHEY, CDR2 SVGEGT. The CDR3 sequence is 14 residues long. CDR3 residues: CASAPSIGNQPQHF. In DNA, the CDR3 is TGTGCCAGCGCCCCATCGATAGGCAATCAGCCCCAGCATTTT.

At least ten counts were recorded for this clonotype. CDR3 amino acids: CASSRQGWSGYTF. The CDR3 DNA reads TGTGCCAGCAGCCGACAGGGTTGGAGTGGCTACACCTTC. V gene TRBV6-5 combines with J gene TRBJ1-2; 7 positions agree with TRBD1. This CDR3 contains 13 residues. CDR1 is MNHEY, CDR2 SVGAGI, per germline. J gave up 7 bases and V 6 bases, and 8 bases lay outside the gene matches.

The chain couples TRBV20-1 to TRBJ2-1; perhaps D is TRBD1 or TRBD2 (5 bases each). Germline lookup yields CDR1 DFQATT and CDR2 SNEGSKA (reference sequence). Trimming cost V 4 bases and J 0 bases, with 19 bases left between them. The CDR3 has 17 residues. The CDR3 DNA is TGCAGTGCTAAACGCCGGGACGCCCAAATCTCCTACAATGAGCAGTTCTTC. Translating it yields CSAKRRDAQISYNEQFF.

This clonotype was found many times. This chain uses TRBV19 with TRBJ2-2; D is unresolved. Germline lookup yields CDR1 LNHDA and CDR2 SQIVND (reference sequence). CDR3 size: 15 residues. The ends were cut back, 5 bases at V and 0 bases at J, with 10 bases in the middle. DNA for the CDR3: TGTGCCAGTAGTTCCGGTGGGACGAACACCGGGGAGCTGTTTTTT. As protein: CASSSGGTNTGELFF.

This clonotype was observed many times. This sequence joins TRBV5-1 and TRBJ2-1, with 7 nucleotides matching TRBD2. Looked up from germline, CDR1 is SGHRS and CDR2 is YFSETQ. The CDR3 runs to 15 residues. V shed 4 bases and J 0 bases; nucleotides not matched to a gene: 4. CDR3 sequence (DNA): TGCGCCAGCAGCCCTGGCGGGAGCTCCTACAATGAGCAGTTCTTC. Its translation is CASSPGGSSYNEQFF.

This clonotype was counted at least ten times. The chain uses TRBV5-1 and TRBJ2-7, with D perhaps matching TRBD1 (6 bases). The V end was cut by 0 bases, the J end by 2 bases, with 9 bases between. The CDR3 consists of 14 residues. Per the germline V gene, CDR1 is SGHRS and CDR2 is YFSETQ. CDR3 region: CASSLGGLTYEQYF. The CDR3 nucleotides read TGCGCCAGCAGCTTGGGGGGGCTAACCTACGAGCAGTACTTC.

There are many counts of this clonotype. The chain is built from TRBV29-1 and TRBJ2-1; TRBD2 matches 7 bases. V lost 0 bases, J lost 8 bases, and 7 bases stayed unmatched. CDR1 is SQVTM, CDR2 ANQGSEA, per germline. This CDR3 comprises 14 residues. The CDR3 sequence: CSVEEAGMGDEQFF. In DNA form, the CDR3 reads TGCAGCGTTGAAGAAGCGGGAATGGGGGATGAGCAGTTCTTC.

This clonotype was recorded at least ten times. V is TRBV28 and J is TRBJ2-6, with TRBD1 as a possible D gene (5 bases). Trimming left V 6 bases short and J 0 bases short, with 9 bases between. The CDR3 is 15 amino acids. Germline V lookup: CDR1 MDHEN, CDR2 SYDVKM. DNA of the CDR3: TGTGCCAGCAGCCCTGGGGCCTCTGGGGCCAACGTCCTGACTTTC. It translates to CASSPGASGANVLTF.

The sample holds many counts of this clonotype. This rearrangement joins TRBV7-9 to TRBJ1-1; 7 nucleotides match TRBD1. Germline V gives CDR1 SEHNR, CDR2 FQNEAQ (reference sequence). V lost 4 bases to trimming and J lost 1 base; unmatched junction nucleotides: 6. This CDR3 has 15 residues. The CDR3 region is CASSSRQGGNTEAFF. The DNA of the CDR3 is TGTGCCAGCAGCTCCCGACAGGGAGGGAACACTGAAGCTTTCTTT.

This clonotype came up many times. The rearrangement uses TRBV29-1 and TRBJ2-2; 7 positions match TRBD2. Trimming at V came to 4 bases and at J to 1 base, leaving 9 bases not matched to a gene. Germline V CDR1 and CDR2: SQVTM, ANQGSEA. The CDR3 runs to 16 residues. CDR3 DNA: TGCAGCGTTGGGGGGAGGGCGGTTAAGAACACCGGGGAGCTGTTTTTT. This gives the protein CSVGGRAVKNTGELFF.

Ten or more counts support this clonotype. V usage is TRBV6-1 and J usage is TRBJ2-5; the D gene is possibly TRBD1 (6 bases). CDR3 length: 12 amino acids. CDR1 and CDR2 from the germline V gene are MNHNS and SASEGT. Trimming removed 6 bases from V and 5 bases from J, with 10 bases in between. CDR3 amino acids: CASRRGWETQYF. The CDR3 DNA reads TGTGCCAGCAGGAGGGGGTGGGAGACCCAGTACTTC.

This clonotype has at least ten counts. The rearrangement links TRBV20-1 to TRBJ2-3; 8 nucleotides agree with TRBD2. The CDR3 is 14 residues long. Germline lookup yields CDR1 DFQATT and CDR2 SNEGSKA (reference sequence). With V trimmed by 6 bases and J by 4 bases, 9 bases remained unmatched. CDR3 in amino acids: CSAARREEADTQYF. CDR3 coding DNA: TGCAGTGCCGCCCGGCGGGAGGAGGCAGATACGCAGTATTTT.

A few counts support this clonotype. The chain carries TRBV20-1 and TRBJ1-3; no clear D. The CDR3 contains 15 residues. V was pared by 1 base and J by 0 bases, with 10 bases between. Germline loops: CDR1 DFQATT, CDR2 SNEGSKA (reference sequence). This chain's CDR3 is CSARVGQSSGNTIYF. The CDR3, as DNA: TGCAGTGCTAGAGTTGGCCAGAGCTCTGGAAACACCATATATTTT.

This clonotype was seen many times. The rearrangement joins TRBV28 to TRBJ1-1; D gene unclear. V lost 2 bases, J lost 2 bases, and 9 bases lay in between. Germline CDR1 reads MDHEN; CDR2 reads SYDVKM. The CDR3 runs to 14 residues. The CDR3 is CASSLILSNTEAFF. Here the CDR3 DNA reads TGTGCCAGCAGTTTAATACTCAGTAACACTGAAGCTTTCTTT.

The sample holds many counts of this clonotype. This chain links TRBV14 with TRBJ2-1; D perhaps matches TRBD2 (5 bases). Trimming cost V 1 base and J 9 bases, with 13 bases left between them. Germline V lookup: CDR1 SGHDN, CDR2 FVKESK. The CDR3 has 14 amino acids. The CDR3 region has the DNA TGTGCCAGCAGCCAAGCTACCGGGATTGGTGAGCAGTTCTTC. This encodes CASSQATGIGEQFF.

This clonotype was counted ten times or more. V is TRBV29-1 and J is TRBJ2-1; maybe TRBD2 (5 bases). The CDR3 spans 12 residues. The germline V gene has CDR1 SQVTM and CDR2 ANQGSEA. V was trimmed by 6 bases and J by 7 bases, leaving 13 bases between them. The CDR3 DNA reads TGCAGCGTGACGGGCAGCGGAAATGAGCAGTTCTTC. Translated, it gives CSVTGSGNEQFF.